Reported below is one T cell receptor (beta chain). Libraries were prepared by immunoSEQ multiplex PCR; TCRdb keeps only in-frame clonotypes and omits some of them. The sample lists approximately 150,000 clones, approximately 83% occurring once. The source of the sample is a study of blood T cell repertoires in COVID-19. Study-level information: The United States, Italy and Spain supplied acute and convalescent COVID-19 samples.

The germline V gene has CDR1 MNHEY and CDR2 SVGAGI. This CDR3 spans 12 amino acids. V was clipped by 4 bases and J by 12 bases, with 13 bases between them. V usage is TRBV6-5 and J usage is TRBJ2-1, with D maybe TRBD1 (6 bases). The sequence was obtained from a human donor in a cohort sampled during active COVID-19. The source material was peripheral blood. The CDR3 DNA sequence: TGTGCCAGCAGTTCCATGAGGGGGTGGCAGTTCTTC. It translates to CASSSMRGWQFF.